A single sample is the source of the 32 T cell receptor beta chains below, sequenced in a study of cytomegalovirus exposure and HLA in healthy donors. The PCR had 60 Vbeta and 13 Jbeta primers. Profiled with immunoSEQ multiplex PCR; TCRdb holds only in-frame clones, not every one. The table includes 60,000 to 75,000 clones, 55% to 70% detected once. The sample comprised PBMCs. These receptors all come from a woman aged 45 to 65 in good health and CMV-seronegative.

This clone was recorded a few times. The V call is TRBV2, the J call TRBJ1-5; a weak D match, TRBD1 (6 bases). Trimming stripped 1 base from V and 5 bases from J, with 6 bases between. Germline CDR1 SNHLY, CDR2 FYNNEI. The CDR3 runs 13 residues. The CDR3 bases are TGTGCCAGCAGTGAAGACAGGGATCAGCCCCAGCATTTT. It translates to CASSEDRDQPQHF.

This clone was detected only once. The rearrangement uses TRBV28 and TRBJ1-3; D call uncertain. The CDR3 covers 15 residues. The V end was cut by 6 bases, the J end by 2 bases, with 14 bases between. Germline loops: CDR1 MDHEN, CDR2 SYDVKM. Here the CDR3 reads CASRLIGDTGNTIYF. CDR3 coding DNA: TGTGCCAGCAGGCTTATCGGGGATACTGGAAACACCATATATTTT.

This clone counts as medium-sized. The chain has TRBV6-4 and TRBJ1-1; no firm D call. The CDR3 runs to 12 residues. The germline gives CDR1 MRHNA, CDR2 SNTAGT. Deletions cut 6 bases from V and 1 base from J, with 6 bases between. CDR3 nucleotide sequence: TGTGCCAGCAGCAGGAAGAACACTGAAGCTTTCTTT. Its translation: CASSRKNTEAFF.

This clone has just one count. This chain links TRBV7-9 with TRBJ2-1; TRBD2 agrees at 10 bases. The V segment lost 6 bases and the J segment 8 bases; nucleotides outside the gene matches: 10. The germline V gene has CDR1 SEHNR and CDR2 FQNEAQ (reference sequence). The CDR3 has 15 amino acids. CDR3 protein: CASSQLAGELDEQFF. CDR3 coding DNA: TGTGCCAGCAGTCAGCTAGCGGGAGAATTAGATGAGCAGTTCTTC.

The J gene is TRBJ1-4, the V gene TRBV10-3, with TRBD1 matching 9 bases. The J segment lost 5 bases and the V segment lost 6 bases, leaving 4 bases of the junction unmatched. The CDR3 is 14 amino acids. Germline CDR1 and CDR2: ENHRY and SYGVKD. The CDR3: CAISFGTGNEKLFF. CDR3 bases: TGTGCCATCAGCTTCGGGACAGGGAATGAAAAACTGTTTTTT.

This clone occurred a few times. This chain joins TRBV27 and TRBJ1-5; 8 bases line up with TRBD1. Germline CDR1 and CDR2: MNHEY and SMNVEV (reference sequence). This CDR3 has 12 amino acids. Trimming cost V 6 bases and J 6 bases; bases outside gene matches: 1. CDR3 protein: CASSGQGQPQHF. CDR3 bases: TGTGCCAGCAGCGGACAGGGTCAGCCCCAGCATTTT.

The chain carries TRBV5-6 and TRBJ1-2; maybe TRBD1 (6 bases). CDR1 and CDR2 (germline): SGHDT, YYEEEE. Trimming stripped 4 bases from V and 4 bases from J, with 14 bases between. This CDR3 contains 14 residues. This CDR3 reads CASSVWQGRYGYTF. Here the CDR3 DNA reads TGTGCCAGCAGCGTCTGGCAGGGGCGCTATGGCTACACCTTC. The variable domain in full, with the rest retrieved from reference TRBV5-6 and TRBJ1-2, is DAGVTQSPTHLIKTRGQQVTLRCSPKSGHDTVSWYQQALGQGPQFIFQYYEEEERQRGNFPDRFSGHQFPNYSSELNVNALLLGDSALYLCASSVWQGRYGYTFGSGTRLTVV.

This chain uses TRBV29-1 with TRBJ1-4, with a possible D match to TRBD1 (5 bases). V was cut by 7 bases and J by 8 bases, with 14 bases left in between. This CDR3 has 12 residues. Germline loops: CDR1 SQVTM, CDR2 ANQGSEA. DNA of the CDR3: TGCAGCGCCCGTTGGGGGGGAGAAAAACTGTTTTTT. Translation: CSARWGGEKLFF.

This clone occurred a few times. V usage is TRBV9 and J usage is TRBJ2-7; 7 bases map to TRBD1. The V and J ends lost 0 bases and 6 bases, in that order; junction bases with no gene match: 6. The CDR3 sequence is 14 residues long. The germline CDR1 and CDR2 sequences are SGDLS and YYNGEE. CDR3 sequence: CASSVVEGASEQYF. The DNA for the CDR3 is TGTGCCAGCAGCGTAGTCGAGGGGGCCTCCGAGCAGTACTTC.

This chain links TRBV2 with TRBJ2-7; no definite D call. Trimming left V 1 base short and J 6 bases short, with 13 bases between. CDR1 and CDR2 from the germline V gene are SNHLY and FYNNEI. There are 14 residues in the CDR3. DNA of the CDR3: TGTGCCAGCAGTGAAGGGAGAGCTATGGTCGAGCAGTACTTC. Translation: CASSEGRAMVEQYF.

The genes are TRBV4-3 and TRBJ1-3; D perhaps matches TRBD1 (5 bases). Trimming shortened V by 3 bases and J by 0 bases, and 12 bases separated the two germline ends. The length of the CDR3 is 16 residues. Germline V gene data show CDR1 as LGHNA and CDR2 as YSLEER. As DNA, the CDR3 is TGCGCCAGCAGCCACCGTCAGGGTCACTCTGGAAACACCATATATTTT. Protein: CASSHRQGHSGNTIYF.

A remark on this clone: At one of its ends the junction is not consistent with the germline gene, which may arise from a read error. The CDR3 spells CASSRQGETQYF. In DNA form, the CDR3 reads TGTGCTAGCAGCAGACAGGGAGAGACCCAGTACTTC. The chain has TRBV7-7 and TRBJ2-5; 7 bases agree with TRBD1. This CDR3 comprises 12 residues. Germline lookup yields CDR1 SSHAT and CDR2 FNYEAQ (reference sequence).

This clone has a handful of counts. The chain carries TRBV9 and TRBJ1-2; D gene ambiguous. The CDR3 consists of 15 residues. V was trimmed by 0 bases and J by 2 bases, leaving 11 bases between them. From germline, CDR1 is SGDLS and CDR2 YYNGEE. The CDR3 reads CASSVAPVPNYGYTF. CDR3 coding DNA: TGTGCCAGCAGCGTAGCGCCGGTTCCAAACTATGGCTACACCTTC.

The chain uses TRBV6-5 and TRBJ2-1, with 9 bases that match TRBD2. The CDR3 totals 15 residues. V trimming: 2 bases; J trimming: 7 bases; junction bases outside the gene matches: 6. Germline V gives CDR1 MNHEY, CDR2 SVGAGI. The DNA for the CDR3 is TGTGCCAGCAGTTACACGGCGGGAGGGGAGAATGAGCAGTTCTTC. Its protein is CASSYTAGGENEQFF.

The chain employs TRBV7-8 and TRBJ1-4; tentatively, D is TRBD1 (5 bases). CDR1 SGHVS and CDR2 FQNEAQ come from the germline V gene. The V end was cut by 4 bases, the J end by 6 bases, with 12 bases between. The CDR3 spans 14 residues. CDR3 sequence: CASSSPGGYEKLFF. The CDR3 DNA follows: TGTGCCAGCAGCTCCCCCGGGGGATATGAAAAACTGTTTTTT. Full variable domain (outside the CDR3, taken from reference TRBV7-8 and TRBJ1-4): GAGVSQSPRYKVAKRGQDVALRCDPISGHVSLFWYQQALGQGPEFLTYFQNEAQLDKSGLPSDRFFAERPEGSVSTLKIQRTQQEDSAVYLCASSSPGGYEKLFFGSGTQLSVL.

J is TRBJ2-1 and V is TRBV5-1, with D hard to call. The CDR3 covers 13 residues. Trimming cost V 0 bases and J 2 bases, with 3 bases left between them. Germline values: CDR1 SGHRS, CDR2 YFSETQ. Here the CDR3 reads CASSLGPYNEQFF. The CDR3 DNA follows: TGCGCCAGCAGCTTGGGGCCCTACAATGAGCAGTTCTTC.

The chain recombines TRBV5-1 with TRBJ2-3; a possible D gene is TRBD2 (6 bases). The V end lost 0 bases, the J end lost 0 bases, and 11 bases lay between the germline ends. The V gene's germline CDR1 is SGHRS and CDR2 YFSETQ. CDR3 length: 16 residues. CDR3 DNA sequence: TGCGCCAGCAGCTTGGGGCTAGCGAGGAGCACAGATACGCAGTATTTT. Amino acid sequence: CASSLGLARSTDTQYF.

CDR3 sequence reads: CASSGAGPNTGELFF. The CDR3 nucleotides are TGTGCTAGCTCTGGTGCGGGACCCAACACCGGGGAGCTGTTTTTT. The V gene is TRBV7-7, the J gene TRBJ2-2; possibly TRBD2 for D (6 bases). The V gene's germline CDR1 is SSHAT and CDR2 FNYEAQ (reference sequence). The CDR3 has 15 amino acids. The entire variable domain, with the rest obtained from reference TRBV7-7 and TRBJ2-2, is as follows: GAGVSQSPRYKVTKRGQDVTLRCDPISSHATLYWYQQALGQGPEFLTYFNYEAQPDKSGLPSDRFSAERPEGSISTLTIQRTEQRDSAMYRCASSGAGPNTGELFFGEGSRLTVL.

V and J are TRBV15 and TRBJ1-5; possible D gene TRBD1, 5 bases. The V end was cut by 0 bases, the J end by 10 bases, with 10 bases between. This CDR3 contains 13 residues. Germline CDR1 is LNHNV and CDR2 is YYDKDF (reference sequence). This CDR3 is CATSRDPDRPQHF. The CDR3, as DNA: TGTGCCACCAGCAGAGATCCCGACAGACCCCAGCATTTT.

V and J are TRBV30 and TRBJ2-7; the D gene is possibly TRBD2 (6 bases). Germline V gene sequence: CDR1 GTSNPN, CDR2 SVGIG (reference sequence). The CDR3 has 13 amino acids. Trimming left V 0 bases short and J 3 bases short, with 9 bases between. The CDR3 loop is CAWSVGTLYEQYF. The CDR3 DNA sequence: TGTGCCTGGAGTGTAGGGACTCTCTACGAGCAGTACTTC.

The V call is TRBV10-3, the J call TRBJ2-3; tentative D call: TRBD2 (5 bases). The CDR3 has 13 amino acids. In germline, CDR1 is ENHRY, CDR2 SYGVKD. V was shortened by 3 bases and J by 5 bases, with 9 bases between the two germline ends. The CDR3 region has the DNA TGTGCCATCAGTGAATTAAGCGGAGATACGCAGTATTTT. Amino acids: CAISELSGDTQYF.

This chain uses TRBV13 with TRBJ1-3; 10 bases match TRBD1. V dropped 4 bases and J dropped 4; count of bases not matched to a gene: 7. Germline CDR1 reads PRHDT; CDR2 reads FYEKMQ (reference sequence). The CDR3 runs 16 residues. The chain's CDR3 is CASSSWGQGSGNTIYF. CDR3 nucleotides: TGTGCCAGCAGCTCATGGGGACAGGGGTCAGGAAACACCATATATTTT.

This clone was picked up a small number of times. The chain couples TRBV19 to TRBJ2-7; 10 bases fit TRBD1. V shed 8 bases and J 2 bases; nucleotides not matched to a gene: 6. CDR1 LNHDA and CDR2 SQIVND come from the germline V gene (reference sequence). The CDR3 runs to 14 residues. The CDR3 DNA reads as TGTGCCAGTCCTGGGGACAGGGGACCCTACGAGCAGTACTTC. Translated, it gives CASPGDRGPYEQYF.

The chain couples TRBV28 to TRBJ1-1; perhaps TRBD1 as D (5 bases). V was pared by 4 bases and J by 2 bases, with 11 bases between. Germline loops: CDR1 MDHEN, CDR2 SYDVKM. The CDR3 loop spans 14 amino acids. CDR3 nucleotide sequence: TGTGCCAGCAGTTCCCTCGGGGGAAACACTGAAGCTTTCTTT. It is translated as CASSSLGGNTEAFF.

The chain joins TRBV12-5 to TRBJ2-7; 12 bases are shared with TRBD1. Unmatched junction bases numbered 5, after V lost 5 bases and J lost 3 bases. Germline V gene lookup returns CDR1 LGHNT and CDR2 FRNRAP. The CDR3 is 15 amino acids. CDR3 in DNA: TGTGCTAGTGGTGCGGGACAGGGGGCAAGCTACGAGCAGTACTTC. It codes for CASGAGQGASYEQYF.

This clone was observed a few times. At one end the junction does not follow the germline gene, possibly because of a read error. The gene calls are TRBV5-4 and TRBJ1-2; D is possibly TRBD1 (5 bases). The CDR3 sequence is 13 residues long. Germline V gene lookup returns CDR1 SGHNT and CDR2 YYREEE (reference sequence). The CDR3 coding sequence is TGTGCCAGCAGGTTGGGGGGGGGTTTTGGCTACACCTTC. Protein: CASRLGGGFGYTF.

The V call is TRBV5-1, the J call TRBJ2-2; D unclear. The CDR3 loop spans 14 amino acids. CDR1 SGHRS and CDR2 YFSETQ come from the germline V gene. V gave up 4 bases and J gave up 5 bases, with 12 bases separating them. CDR3 in amino acids: CASSVAPGTGELFF. CDR3 in DNA: TGCGCCAGCAGCGTCGCCCCCGGGACCGGGGAGCTGTTTTTT.

The chain has TRBV19 and TRBJ1-2; D unresolved. Trimming took 5 bases from V and 5 from J, leaving 12 bases between them. The CDR3 is 13 residues long. Germline V gene sequence: CDR1 LNHDA, CDR2 SQIVND (reference sequence). The CDR3 DNA follows: TGTGCCAGTAGTCCGGCTACGACATATGGCTACACCTTC. Protein sequence: CASSPATTYGYTF.

This clone was observed a few times. The rearrangement joins TRBV5-6 to TRBJ2-7; 7 nucleotides match TRBD1. Germline V gene lookup returns CDR1 SGHDT and CDR2 YYEEEE. There are 14 residues in the CDR3. J lost 5 bases, V lost 3 bases, and 8 bases had no gene match. This CDR3 is CASSSRQGTHEQYF. The CDR3 nucleotides are TGTGCCAGCAGCTCGAGACAGGGAACCCACGAGCAGTACTTC.

In this sample, this clone turned up a few times. The chain employs TRBV5-6 and TRBJ1-2; D may be TRBD1 (5 bases). This CDR3 spans 12 amino acids. Germline V CDR1 and CDR2: SGHDT, YYEEEE. The CDR3 protein is CAGAGEDYGYTF. CDR3 DNA sequence: TGTGCAGGGGCAGGCGAAGACTATGGCTACACCTTC.

This chain uses TRBV9 with TRBJ2-5; 8 positions match TRBD1. The CDR3 has 15 amino acids. V dropped 0 bases and J dropped 4; count of bases not matched to a gene: 5. Germline V gives CDR1 SGDLS, CDR2 YYNGEE. CDR3 nucleotides: TGTGCCAGCAGCGTAGGGACAGGGCGGGGAGAGACCCAGTACTTC. It specifies CASSVGTGRGETQYF.

The V and J genes are TRBV28 and TRBJ1-2; the match to TRBD1 covers 8 bases. Trimming took 6 bases from V and 5 from J; bases not matched to a gene: 11. Germline V gene lookup returns CDR1 MDHEN and CDR2 SYDVKM. There are 15 residues in the CDR3. The CDR3: CASSIGQGTIYGYTF. The DNA for the CDR3 is TGTGCCAGCAGCATAGGACAGGGCACAATTTATGGCTACACCTTC.